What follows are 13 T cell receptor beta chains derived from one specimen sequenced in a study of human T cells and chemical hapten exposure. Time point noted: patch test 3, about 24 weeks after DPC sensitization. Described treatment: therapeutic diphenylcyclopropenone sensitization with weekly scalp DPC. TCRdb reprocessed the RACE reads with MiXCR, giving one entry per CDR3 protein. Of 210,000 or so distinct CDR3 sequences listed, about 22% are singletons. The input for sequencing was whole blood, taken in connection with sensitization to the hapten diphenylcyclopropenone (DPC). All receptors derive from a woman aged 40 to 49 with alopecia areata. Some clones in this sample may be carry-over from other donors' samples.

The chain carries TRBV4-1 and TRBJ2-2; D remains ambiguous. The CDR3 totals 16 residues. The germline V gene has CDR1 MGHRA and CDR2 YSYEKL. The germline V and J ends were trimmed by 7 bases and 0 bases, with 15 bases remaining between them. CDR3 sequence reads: CASKAEFPSNTGELFF. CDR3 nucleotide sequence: TGCGCCAGCAAAGCCGAGTTCCCCTCGAACACCGGGGAGCTGTTTTTT.

The chain's CDR3 is CASSLFPGLAGEYNEQFF. DNA for the CDR3: TGTGCCAGCAGTCTATTTCCGGGACTAGCGGGAGAGTACAATGAGCAGTTCTTC. The rearrangement uses TRBV7-9 and TRBJ2-1; TRBD2 matches 14 bases. The V gene end was trimmed by 6 bases and the J gene end by 4 bases; junction bases not matched to a gene: 11. The CDR3 contains 18 residues. The germline CDR1 and CDR2 sequences are SEHNR and FQNEAQ (reference sequence).

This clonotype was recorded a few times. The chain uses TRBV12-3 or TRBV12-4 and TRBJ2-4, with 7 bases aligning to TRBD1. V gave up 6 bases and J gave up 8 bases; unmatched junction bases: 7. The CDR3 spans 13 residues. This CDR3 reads CASSPRQGDIQYF. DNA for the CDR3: TGTGCCAGCAGCCCCCGACAGGGTGACATTCAGTACTTC.

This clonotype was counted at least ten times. CDR3: CSAREGTGGNSPLHF. The CDR3 DNA sequence: TGCAGTGCTAGAGAAGGGACAGGGGGTAATTCACCCCTCCACTTT. The J gene is TRBJ1-6, the V gene TRBV20-1; the match to TRBD1 covers 11 bases. Trimming took 0 bases from V and 6 from J; bases not matched to a gene: 1. The CDR3 has 15 amino acids. Germline V CDR1 and CDR2: DFQATT, SNEGSKA (reference sequence).

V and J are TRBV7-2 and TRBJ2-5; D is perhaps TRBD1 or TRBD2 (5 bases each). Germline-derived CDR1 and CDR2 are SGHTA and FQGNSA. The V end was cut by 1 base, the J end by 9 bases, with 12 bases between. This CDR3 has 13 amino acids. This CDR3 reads CASSLEGMGAQYF. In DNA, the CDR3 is TGTGCCAGCAGCTTAGAGGGGATGGGGGCCCAGTACTTC.

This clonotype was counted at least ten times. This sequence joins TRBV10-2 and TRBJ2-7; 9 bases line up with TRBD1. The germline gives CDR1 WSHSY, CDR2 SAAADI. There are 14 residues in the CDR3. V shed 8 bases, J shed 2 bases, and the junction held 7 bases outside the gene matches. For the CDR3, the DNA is TGCGCCAGCCGTCCCGGGACAGGGCCCTACGAGCAGTACTTC. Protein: CASRPGTGPYEQYF.

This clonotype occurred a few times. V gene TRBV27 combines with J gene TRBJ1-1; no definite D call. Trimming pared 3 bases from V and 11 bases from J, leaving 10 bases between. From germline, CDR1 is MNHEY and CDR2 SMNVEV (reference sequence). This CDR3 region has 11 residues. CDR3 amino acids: CASSLGTSAFF. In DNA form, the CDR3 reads TGTGCCAGCAGTTTGGGTACATCGGCTTTCTTT.

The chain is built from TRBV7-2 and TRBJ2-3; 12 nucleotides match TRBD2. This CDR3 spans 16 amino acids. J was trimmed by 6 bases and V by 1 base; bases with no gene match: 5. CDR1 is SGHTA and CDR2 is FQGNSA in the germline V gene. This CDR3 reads CASSLGGTSGSDTQYF. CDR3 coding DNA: TGTGCCAGCAGCTTAGGCGGGACTAGCGGGTCGGATACGCAGTATTTT.

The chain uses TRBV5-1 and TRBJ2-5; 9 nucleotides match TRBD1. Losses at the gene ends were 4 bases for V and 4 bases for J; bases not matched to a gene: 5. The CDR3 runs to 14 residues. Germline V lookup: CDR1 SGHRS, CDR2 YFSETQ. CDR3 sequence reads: CASSPGQGTETQYF. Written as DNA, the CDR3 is TGCGCCAGCAGCCCGGGACAGGGAACAGAGACCCAGTACTTC.

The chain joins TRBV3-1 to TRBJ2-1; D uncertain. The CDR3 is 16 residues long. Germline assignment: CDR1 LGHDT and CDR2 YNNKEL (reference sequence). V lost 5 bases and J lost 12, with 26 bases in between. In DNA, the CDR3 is TGTGCCAGCAGCACCTCCGGTCTTCGTTTTAGCACGGGGCAGTTCTTC. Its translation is CASSTSGLRFSTGQFF.

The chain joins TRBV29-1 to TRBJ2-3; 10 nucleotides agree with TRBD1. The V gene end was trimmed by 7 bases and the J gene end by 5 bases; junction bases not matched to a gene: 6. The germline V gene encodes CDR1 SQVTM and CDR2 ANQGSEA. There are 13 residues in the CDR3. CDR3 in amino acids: CSAGQGLRDTQYF. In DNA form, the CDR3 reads TGCAGCGCGGGACAGGGGTTGAGAGATACGCAGTATTTT.

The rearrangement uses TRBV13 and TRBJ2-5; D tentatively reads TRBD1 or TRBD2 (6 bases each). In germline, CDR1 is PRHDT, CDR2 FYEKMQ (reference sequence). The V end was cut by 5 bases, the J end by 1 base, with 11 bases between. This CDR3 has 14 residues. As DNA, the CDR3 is TGTGCCAGCAGCCCACGGGGGCGCCAAGAGACCCAGTACTTC. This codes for CASSPRGRQETQYF.

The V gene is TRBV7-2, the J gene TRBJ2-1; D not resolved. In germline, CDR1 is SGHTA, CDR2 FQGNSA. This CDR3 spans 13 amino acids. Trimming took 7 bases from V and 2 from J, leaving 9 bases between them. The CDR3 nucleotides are TGTGCCAGCACGGAAGACACCTACAATGAGCAGTTCTTC. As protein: CASTEDTYNEQFF.